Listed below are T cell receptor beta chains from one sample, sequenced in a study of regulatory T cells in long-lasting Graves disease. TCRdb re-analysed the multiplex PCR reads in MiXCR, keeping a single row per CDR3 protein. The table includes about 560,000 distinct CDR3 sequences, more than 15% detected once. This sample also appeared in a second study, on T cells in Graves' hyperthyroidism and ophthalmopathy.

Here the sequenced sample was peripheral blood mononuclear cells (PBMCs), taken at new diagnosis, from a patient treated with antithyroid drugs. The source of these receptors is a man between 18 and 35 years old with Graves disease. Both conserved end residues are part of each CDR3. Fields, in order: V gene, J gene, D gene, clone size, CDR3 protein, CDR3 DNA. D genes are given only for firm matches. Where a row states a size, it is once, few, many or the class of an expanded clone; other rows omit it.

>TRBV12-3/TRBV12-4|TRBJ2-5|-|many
CASGMGQTQYF
TGTGCCAGCGGGATGGGGCAGACCCAGTACTTC
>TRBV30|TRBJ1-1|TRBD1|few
CAWGQAIEAFF
TGTGCCTGGGGACAGGCGATTGAAGCTTTCTTT
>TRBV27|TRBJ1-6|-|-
CASSFRIEGLRNSPLHF
TGTGCCAGCAGTTTTAGAATCGAGGGCTTAAGGAATTCACCCCTCCACTTT
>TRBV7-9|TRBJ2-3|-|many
CASSPRRGTDTQYF
TGTGCCAGCAGCCCCCGTAGGGGCACAGATACGCAGTATTTT
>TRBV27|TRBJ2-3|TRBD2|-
CASSFSGLAGGYLGTDTQYF
TGTGCCAGCAGTTTCTCGGGACTAGCGGGAGGCTACCTGGGCACAGATACGCAGTATTTT
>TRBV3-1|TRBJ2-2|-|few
CASSLRGSGELFF
TGTGCCAGCAGTCTCAGGGGTTCCGGGGAGCTGTTTTTT
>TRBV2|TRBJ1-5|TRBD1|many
CASRFDREQPQHF
TGTGCCAGCAGGTTTGACAGGGAACAGCCCCAGCATTTT
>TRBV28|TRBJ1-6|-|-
CASSFGSSSYNSPLHF
TGTGCCAGCAGTTTCGGCTCCAGCTCCTATAATTCACCCCTCCACTTT
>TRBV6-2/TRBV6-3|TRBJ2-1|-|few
CASSDYPEFF
TGTGCCAGCAGTGACTACCCGGAGTTCTTC
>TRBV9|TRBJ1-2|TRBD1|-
CASSVEGGTGGYGCTF
TGTGCCAGCAGCGTAGAGGGGGGGACAGGGGGCTATGGCTGCACCTTC
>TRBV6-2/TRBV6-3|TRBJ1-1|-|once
CASILPPNTEAFF
TGTGCCAGCATACTCCCCCCGAACACTGAAGCTTTCTTT
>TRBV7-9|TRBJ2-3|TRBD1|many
CASSVDRGFQSTDTQYF
TGTGCCAGCAGTGTAGACAGGGGTTTCCAGAGCACAGATACGCAGTATTTT
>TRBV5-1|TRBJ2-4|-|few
CASSLDREGNIQYF
TGCGCCAGCAGCTTGGACAGGGAGGGTAACATTCAGTACTTC
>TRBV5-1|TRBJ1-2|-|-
CASSLPGIWGYTF
TGCGCCAGCAGCTTACCAGGGATTTGGGGCTACACCTTC
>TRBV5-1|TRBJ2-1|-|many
CASSADYTVYNEQFF
TGCGCCAGCAGCGCTGACTATACCGTCTACAATGAGCAGTTCTTC
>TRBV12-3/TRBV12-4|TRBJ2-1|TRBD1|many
CASTNTGGAGIYNEQFF
TGTGCCAGCACCAATACAGGGGGCGCGGGGATTTACAATGAGCAGTTCTTC
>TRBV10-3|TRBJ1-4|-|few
CAISLGQSATNEKLFF
TGTGCCATCAGCCTCGGACAGTCCGCAACTAATGAAAAACTGTTTTTT
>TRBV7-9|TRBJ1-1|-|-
CASSLYEATEAFF
TGTGCCAGCAGCTTATACGAGGCCACTGAAGCTTTCTTT
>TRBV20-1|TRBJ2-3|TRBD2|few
CSVKGLAGGLGTDTQYF
TGCAGTGTTAAGGGACTAGCGGGAGGGCTTGGCACAGATACGCAGTATTTT
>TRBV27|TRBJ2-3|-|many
CASKERDRTDTQYF
TGTGCCAGCAAAGAACGGGACCGCACAGATACGCAGTATTTT
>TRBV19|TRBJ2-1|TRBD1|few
CASSNDRDRDDEQFF
TGTGCCAGTAGTAACGATCGGGACAGGGACGATGAGCAGTTCTTC
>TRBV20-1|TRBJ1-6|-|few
CSANDAGTLYNSPLHF
TGCAGTGCTAACGACGCCGGGACACTTTATAATTCACCCCTCCACTTT
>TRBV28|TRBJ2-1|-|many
CASGRSSSYNEQFF
TGTGCCAGCGGCCGTTCCAGCTCCTACAATGAGCAGTTCTTC
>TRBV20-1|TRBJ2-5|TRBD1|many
CSAINRGRGETQYF
TGCAGTGCCATTAACAGGGGAAGGGGAGAGACCCAGTACTTC
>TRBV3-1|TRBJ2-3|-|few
CASSQVFSDTDTQYF
TGTGCCAGCAGCCAAGTTTTTAGCGACACAGATACGCAGTATTTT
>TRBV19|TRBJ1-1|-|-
CANRETGLNTEAFF
TGTGCCAATAGGGAGACAGGCTTGAACACTGAAGCTTTCTTT
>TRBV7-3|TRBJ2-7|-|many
CASSLMGSYEQYF
TGTGCCAGCAGCTTAATGGGCTCCTACGAGCAGTACTTC
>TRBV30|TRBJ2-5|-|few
CAWSVRGNQETQYF
TGTGCCTGGAGTGTTCGGGGGAACCAAGAGACCCAGTACTTC
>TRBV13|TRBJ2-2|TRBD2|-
CASSLLVGGRIGTGELFF
TGTGCCAGCAGCTTACTGGTTGGCGGGAGGATCGGCACCGGGGAGCTGTTTTTT
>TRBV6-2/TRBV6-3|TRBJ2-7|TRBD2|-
CASSYAGTSGTYEQYF
TGTGCCAGCAGTTACGCAGGGACTAGCGGCACCTACGAGCAGTACTTC
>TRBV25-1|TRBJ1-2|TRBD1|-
CASSEQAGGFIDGYTF
TGTGCCAGCAGTGAACAAGCAGGGGGCTTTATCGATGGCTACACCTTC
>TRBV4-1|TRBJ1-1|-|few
CASSQTAGVYEAFF
TGCGCCAGCAGCCAAACCGCCGGGGTGTATGAAGCTTTCTTT
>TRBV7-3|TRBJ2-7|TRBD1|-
CASSLGQGLEQHF
TGTGCCAGCAGCCTAGGACAGGGTTTAGAGCAGCACTTC
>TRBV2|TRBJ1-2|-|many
CASSFQRQSNYGYTF
TGTGCCAGCAGTTTCCAGAGACAGTCTAACTATGGCTACACCTTC
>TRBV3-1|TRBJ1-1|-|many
CASSQVPGAGAFF
TGTGCCAGCAGCCAAGTGCCCGGGGCAGGAGCTTTCTTT
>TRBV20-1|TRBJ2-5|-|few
CSGVPGQETQYF
TGCAGTGGGGTCCCAGGTCAAGAGACCCAGTACTTC
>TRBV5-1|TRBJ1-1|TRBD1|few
CAGSTDRGNTEAFF
TGCGCCGGCAGCACTGACAGGGGGAACACTGAAGCTTTCTTT
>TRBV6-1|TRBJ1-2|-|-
CASTTGTIYGYTF
TGTGCCAGCACGACCGGGACAATCTATGGCTACACCTTC
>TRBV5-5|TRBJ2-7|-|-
CASSSPLGDGRTYEQYF
TGTGCCAGCAGCTCCCCCTTGGGGGACGGCCGCACCTACGAGCAGTACTTC
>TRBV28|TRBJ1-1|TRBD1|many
CATLGQWNTEAFF
TGTGCGACTTTGGGACAGTGGAACACTGAAGCTTTCTTT
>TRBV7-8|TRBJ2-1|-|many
CASSAGDTHYNEQFF
TGTGCCAGCAGCGCTGGGGACACCCACTACAATGAGCAGTTCTTC
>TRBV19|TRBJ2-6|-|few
CASSIYGTGANVLTF
TGTGCCAGTAGTATCTATGGGACTGGGGCCAACGTCCTGACTTTC
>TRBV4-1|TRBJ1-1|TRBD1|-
CASSLTGTGGLNTEAFF
TGCGCCAGCAGCCTTACCGGGACAGGGGGGCTAAACACTGAAGCTTTCTTT
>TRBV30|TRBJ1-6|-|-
CAWTLRDNSPLHF
TGTGCCTGGACCCTCAGGGATAATTCACCCCTCCACTTT
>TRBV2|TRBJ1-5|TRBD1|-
CASSGQGGTDTQHF
TGTGCCAGCAGTGGACAGGGGGGCACAGATACGCAGCATTTT
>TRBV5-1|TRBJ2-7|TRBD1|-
CASSLIPGTGGIVYEQYF
TGCGCCAGCAGCTTGATCCCCGGGACAGGGGGAATAGTCTACGAGCAGTACTTC
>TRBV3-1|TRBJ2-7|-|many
CASSHPEYEQYF
TGTGCCAGCAGCCATCCCGAATACGAGCAGTACTTC
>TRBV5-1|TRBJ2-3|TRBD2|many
CASSLAGGRGDTQYF
TGCGCCAGCAGCTTAGCGGGAGGGAGAGGAGATACGCAGTATTTT
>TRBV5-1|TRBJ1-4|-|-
CASSLVTGRMANEKLFF
TGCGCCAGCAGCTTGGTTACAGGGAGGATGGCTAATGAAAAACTGTTTTTT
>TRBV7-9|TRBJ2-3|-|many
CASSSGRPSADTQYF
TGTGCCAGCAGCTCGGGTAGGCCGTCAGCAGATACGCAGTATTTT
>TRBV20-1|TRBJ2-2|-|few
CSANNVGGVNTGELFF
TGCAGTGCTAATAATGTGGGGGGCGTAAACACCGGGGAGCTGTTTTTT